The 22 T cell receptor beta chains given below trace back to one sample, sequenced in a study of Graves' ophthalmopathy and Graves' hyperthyroidism (dated by TCRdb to the late 2010s). This sample was sequenced with an Illumina HiSeq 2000. For repertoire sequencing, TCR beta CDR3 regions were amplified from RNA transcripts. A first-round RT-PCR used HTBI primers with the Qiagen OneStep RT-PCR kit, followed by a second-round multiplex PCR, size selection and purification. TCRdb reanalyzed the raw reads on its own, using fastp at Q25 for trimming and MiXCR for clone calling, and kept in-frame beta chains. Rows matching on CDR3 protein sequence are summarized as one entry with the most common DNA and genes. This sample lists roughly 300,000 distinct CDR3 sequences; about a sixth were detected once. The biggest ten clones account for over 9% of the sample. The material sequenced was peripheral blood. These receptors originate from an adult man with Graves' ophthalmopathy.

In this sample, this clonotype turned up many times. J is TRBJ2-7 and V is TRBV6-2 or TRBV6-3; D gene ambiguous. Per the germline V gene, CDR1 is MNHEY and CDR2 is SVGEGT. The CDR3 covers 13 residues. V shed 0 bases and J shed 4 bases, with 7 bases lying between them. The CDR3 DNA reads as TGTGCCAGCAGTTACTCGGGGTCGTACGAGCAGTACTTC. Its translation: CASSYSGSYEQYF.

As concerns this clonotype: This could be a read error, since a much larger clone is one nucleotide away. The rearrangement links TRBV29-1 to TRBJ2-5; 8 nucleotides agree with TRBD1. J was trimmed by 4 bases and V by 7 bases; bases with no gene match: 5. The CDR3 is 12 amino acids. Germline V CDR1 and CDR2: SQVTM, ANQGSEA. The CDR3 protein is CSASTGVETQYF. The CDR3 DNA follows: TGCAGCGCCTCGACAGGGGTAGAGACCCAGTACTTC.

The V gene is TRBV11-2, the J gene TRBJ2-5, with TRBD2 matching 11 bases. The CDR3 contains 16 residues. The J segment lost 5 bases and the V segment lost 4 bases, leaving 9 bases of the junction unmatched. Germline values: CDR1 SGHAT, CDR2 FQNNGV. The DNA for the CDR3 is TGTGCCAGCAGCTCGTCCGGGGTAGCGGGAGGGGAGACCCAGTACTTC. Protein: CASSSSGVAGGETQYF.

Ten or more counts support this clonotype. V usage is TRBV13 and J usage is TRBJ1-1; TRBD1 matches 7 bases. CDR3 size: 15 residues. J gave up 3 bases and V 1 base, and 5 bases lay outside the gene matches. Germline loops: CDR1 PRHDT, CDR2 FYEKMQ (reference sequence). As DNA, the CDR3 is TGTGCCAGCAGCTTAGAGGGCAGGGGGGACACTGAAGCTTTCTTT. Translation gives CASSLEGRGDTEAFF. Based on the CDR3 plus reference TRBV13 and TRBJ1-1, the full variable domain is AAGVIQSPRHLIKEKRETATLKCYPIPRHDTVYWYQQGPGQDPQFLISFYEKMQSDKGSIPDRFSAQQFSDYHSELNMSSLELGDSALYFCASSLEGRGDTEAFFGQGTRLTVV.

Ten or more counts support this clonotype. This chain joins TRBV20-1 and TRBJ2-5, with 9 bases fitting TRBD2. This CDR3 region has 14 residues. Germline assignment: CDR1 DFQATT and CDR2 SNEGSKA (reference sequence). V trimming: 5 bases; J trimming: 2 bases; junction bases outside the gene matches: 6. The CDR3 reads CSADLAGHQETQYF. The CDR3 nucleotides read TGCAGTGCTGATCTAGCGGGGCATCAAGAGACCCAGTACTTC.

The chain links TRBV6-2 or TRBV6-3 to TRBJ1-2; perhaps TRBD1 as D (6 bases). The germline gives CDR1 MNHEY, CDR2 SVGEGT. This CDR3 is built from 15 residues. V lost 6 bases to trimming and J lost 2 bases, with 16 bases between them. The CDR3 loop reads CASSPSGTPNYGYTF. The CDR3 coding sequence is TGTGCCAGCAGCCCATCCGGGACACCGAACTATGGCTACACCTTC.

Many counts were recorded for this clonotype. The chain couples TRBV29-1 to TRBJ2-5; 8 positions match TRBD1. The CDR3 consists of 13 residues. Trimming removed 4 bases from V and 5 bases from J; junction bases left unmatched: 6. Germline V gives CDR1 SQVTM, CDR2 ANQGSEA. The CDR3 spells CSVGQGIGETQYF. The CDR3 DNA is TGCAGCGTTGGACAGGGGATCGGGGAGACCCAGTACTTC.

V is TRBV6-2 or TRBV6-3 and J is TRBJ2-7, with D maybe TRBD2 (5 bases). Germline assignment: CDR1 MNHEY and CDR2 SVGEGT. With 6 bases removed from V and 4 bases from J, the gap between germline ends came to 13 bases. The CDR3 extends over 13 amino acids. CDR3 region: CASRKRGEYEQYF. The DNA of the CDR3 is TGTGCCAGCAGGAAACGTGGGGAGTACGAGCAGTACTTC.

This clonotype was recorded many times. V is TRBV18 and J is TRBJ1-2; weak D call: TRBD1 (5 bases). V was trimmed by 1 base and J by 6 bases, leaving 15 bases between them. Germline V lookup: CDR1 KGHSH, CDR2 LQKENI. This CDR3 is built from 15 residues. DNA for the CDR3: TGTGCCAGCTCACCACTTCCTCCCAGGGAAGATGGCTACACCTTC. Its translation is CASSPLPPREDGYTF.

The chain recombines TRBV6-1 with TRBJ1-2, with D unclear. Trimming cost V 3 bases and J 3 bases, with 14 bases left between them. The CDR3 sequence is 15 residues long. Germline V gene data show CDR1 as MNHNS and CDR2 as SASEGT. CDR3 sequence reads: CASSDLVSTDYGYTF. CDR3 nucleotide sequence: TGTGCCAGCAGTGACCTGGTTTCCACGGACTATGGCTACACCTTC.

In this sample, this clonotype turned up many times. The J gene is TRBJ2-6, the V gene TRBV18; D remains unclear. V was shortened by 8 bases and J by 3 bases, with 11 bases between the two germline ends. The CDR3 sequence is 14 residues long. The germline gives CDR1 KGHSH, CDR2 LQKENI. CDR3 sequence reads: CASNMGNGANVLTF. The CDR3 nucleotides are TGTGCCAGCAACATGGGTAATGGGGCCAACGTCCTGACTTTC. Drawing the rest from reference TRBV18 and TRBJ2-6, the complete variable domain is NAGVMQNPRHLVRRRGQEARLRCSPMKGHSHVYWYRQLPEEGLKFMVYLQKENIIDESGMPKERFSAEFPKEGPSILRIQQVVRGDSAAYFCASNMGNGANVLTFGAGSRLTVL.

Many counts were recorded for this clonotype. The chain employs TRBV30 and TRBJ1-1; D may be TRBD1 (5 bases). V lost 2 bases, J lost 1 base, and 8 bases lay in between. Germline CDR1 and CDR2: GTSNPN and SVGIG (reference sequence). The CDR3 contains 13 residues. CDR3 DNA: TGTGCCTGGAGTCCAACAGGGAACACTGAAGCTTTCTTT. This sequence encodes CAWSPTGNTEAFF.

The table lists this clonotype with many counts. The chain carries TRBV7-8 and TRBJ2-5; TRBD2 matches 10 bases. V was clipped by 0 bases and J by 4 bases; unmatched bases: 2. CDR3 length equals 15 residues. Germline V lookup: CDR1 SGHVS, CDR2 FQNEAQ. CDR3 in amino acids: CASSLAASGGETQYF. The CDR3, as DNA: TGTGCCAGCAGCTTAGCTGCTAGCGGGGGAGAGACCCAGTACTTC. Full variable domain (missing parts from reference TRBV7-8 and TRBJ2-5): GAGVSQSPRYKVAKRGQDVALRCDPISGHVSLFWYQQALGQGPEFLTYFQNEAQLDKSGLPSDRFFAERPEGSVSTLKIQRTQQEDSAVYLCASSLAASGGETQYFGPGTRLLVL.

At least ten counts were recorded for this clonotype. The genes are TRBV3-1 and TRBJ1-2; D not resolved. The CDR3 is 14 amino acids. CDR1 LGHDT and CDR2 YNNKEL come from the germline V gene (reference sequence). V lost 0 bases to trimming and J lost 8 bases, with 13 bases between them. Written as DNA, the CDR3 is TGTGCCAGCAGCCAAGATCGGAGCTTCGGAGGCTACACCTTC. Protein: CASSQDRSFGGYTF.

This clonotype was observed at least ten times. This chain connects TRBV12-3 or TRBV12-4 to TRBJ1-2; D perhaps matches TRBD1 (6 bases). This CDR3 comprises 12 residues. V lost 6 bases and J 8 bases, leaving 13 bases between the germline ends. The CDR3, as DNA: TGTGCCAGCAGCGTCGGGGGGCCCGGCTACACCTTC. It encodes CASSVGGPGYTF.

This clonotype was detected ten times or more. V and J are TRBV6-1 and TRBJ2-7; 11 bases fit TRBD1. V was pared by 7 bases and J by 5 bases, with 10 bases of the junction left unmatched. The CDR3 sequence is 15 residues long. Germline V lookup: CDR1 MNHNS, CDR2 SASEGT. The CDR3 loop is CASNGQGAFGNEQYF. The CDR3 coding sequence is TGTGCCAGCAACGGACAGGGGGCTTTCGGGAACGAGCAGTACTTC.

There are many counts of this clonotype. V gene TRBV2 combines with J gene TRBJ2-2, with D unresolved. The germline V gene encodes CDR1 SNHLY and CDR2 FYNNEI. The length of the CDR3 is 15 residues. Trimming shortened V by 11 bases and J by 0 bases, and 16 bases separated the two germline ends. The CDR3 region has the DNA TGTGCCGCGAAAGGCAGGAGAGCGAACACCGGGGAGCTGTTTTTT. This translates into CAAKGRRANTGELFF.

In its sample, this clonotype was seen many times. In DNA, the CDR3 is TGCGCCAGCAGCCCGGGACTAGCGGGAGGGTGGTACGAGCAGTACTTC. Translated, it gives CASSPGLAGGWYEQYF. The V and J genes are TRBV5-1 and TRBJ2-7; 16 bases line up with TRBD2. Losses at the gene ends were 4 bases for V and 4 bases for J; bases not matched to a gene: 5. Germline loops: CDR1 SGHRS, CDR2 YFSETQ. This CDR3 contains 16 residues.

The table lists this clonotype with many counts. This chain uses TRBV24-1 with TRBJ2-2; D is unresolved. The V end lost 4 bases, the J end lost 5 bases, and 16 bases lay between the germline ends. The CDR3 totals 16 residues. Germline V lookup: CDR1 KGHDR, CDR2 SFDVKD. The CDR3 region is CATSDPGKGATGELFF. CDR3 in DNA: TGTGCCACCAGTGACCCGGGCAAGGGCGCTACCGGGGAGCTGTTTTTT.

This rearrangement joins TRBV6-1 to TRBJ2-7; 7 nucleotides match TRBD1. V lost 0 bases, J lost 9 bases, and 11 bases stayed unmatched. The CDR3 extends over 15 amino acids. Germline CDR1 MNHNS, CDR2 SASEGT. Written as DNA, the CDR3 is TGTGCCAGCAGTGAAGCGAGCGACAGGGATTTTTTGCAGTACTTC. It specifies CASSEASDRDFLQYF.

This clonotype appeared many times. This may arise from a read error, as a much more abundant clone is one base away. This rearrangement joins TRBV28 to TRBJ2-5, with D possibly matching TRBD1 (6 bases). Germline V CDR1 and CDR2: MDHEN, SYDVKM. CDR3 length: 13 residues. V shed 6 bases and J shed 5 bases, with 13 bases lying between them. CDR3 loop: CASSLNREETQYF. In nucleotides, the CDR3 is TGTGCCAGCAGCTTAAACAGGGAGGAGACCCAGTACTTC.

Ten or more counts support this clonotype. The rearrangement joins TRBV20-1 to TRBJ1-1, with D possibly TRBD1 on 6 matching bases. CDR1 is DFQATT, CDR2 SNEGSKA, per germline (reference sequence). Trimming removed 3 bases at V and 1 base at J, with 12 bases between. This CDR3 is built from 14 residues. In DNA, the CDR3 is TGCAGTGCTAGTGGGGGCAGGCGGAACACTGAAGCTTTCTTT. It specifies CSASGGRRNTEAFF.